The clone carrying this T cell receptor (beta chain) occurred many times. Its matching antigen is unknown. The CDR3 spans 13 residues. V was pared by 7 bases and J by 4 bases, with 13 bases between. Germline assignment: CDR1 MDHEN and CDR2 SYDVKM. These data originate in a study of T cell repertoires in cytomegalovirus infection. Looking at the study overall: Indications came from public TCR beta signatures; they pointed to CMV infection and to a matching HLA type. Points from the study as a whole: Ex vivo, HLA-C-restricted CMV-specific TCR beta clonotypes prevailed over the rest of the response. Pooled public TCR beta family frequency picked out CMV carriers with the relevant HLA.

TCRdb reanalysed the reads using MiXCR and keeps one entry per CDR3 protein. The sample holds 200,000 to 300,000 distinct CDR3 sequences, 6% to 8% seen once. The chain links TRBV28 to TRBJ1-2; a weak D match, TRBD1 (6 bases). Material: PBMCs. This TCR was sampled from a human donor in good health (CMV status not recorded). Some clones in this sample may be carry-over from other donors' samples. The CDR3 region is CASKGGGFYGYTF. Written as DNA, the CDR3 is TGTGCCAGCAAGGGAGGGGGTTTCTATGGCTACACCTTC.